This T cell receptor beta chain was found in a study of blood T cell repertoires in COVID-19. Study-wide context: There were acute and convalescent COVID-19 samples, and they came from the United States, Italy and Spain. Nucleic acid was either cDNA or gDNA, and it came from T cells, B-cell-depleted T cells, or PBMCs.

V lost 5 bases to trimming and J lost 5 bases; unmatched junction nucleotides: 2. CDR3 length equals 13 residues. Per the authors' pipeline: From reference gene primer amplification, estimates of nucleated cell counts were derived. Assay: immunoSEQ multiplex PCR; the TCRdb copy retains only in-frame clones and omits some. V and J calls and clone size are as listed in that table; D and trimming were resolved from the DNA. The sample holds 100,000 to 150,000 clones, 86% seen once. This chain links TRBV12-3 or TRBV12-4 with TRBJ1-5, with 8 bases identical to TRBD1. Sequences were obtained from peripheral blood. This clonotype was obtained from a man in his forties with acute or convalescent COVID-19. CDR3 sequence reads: CASSGQGYQPQHF. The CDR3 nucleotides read TGTGCCAGCAGTGGACAGGGCTATCAGCCCCAGCATTTT.